This T cell receptor beta chain is from a study of T cell responses to AZD1222 COVID-19 vaccine (dated by TCRdb to the early 2020s). Study-level background: A total of 240 or so trial participants underwent TCR sequencing, of whom 200 to 220 had received two doses of AZD1222 and about 26 had received two doses of the MenACWY control vaccine. Trial participants were enrolled into age subgroups of 18-55, 56-69 and 70-plus years, which contained around 150, 29 and 61 TCR-sequenced participants, respectively. Broader findings and caveats from the paper: In the small 56-69-year group, the increase in depth fell short of significance, most likely because of low power. Participants were mostly white British and included more females than males, and it was suggested by the authors that clonal diversity may have been underestimated. The whole spike protein was spanned by vaccine-associated CD4 TCRs, and dominant responses were seen in regions 160-218 and 743-854. Because no samples from the day 14 peak response were available, repertoires could be characterized only after the peak T cell response. Reportedly, close to half of the unique spike-specific TCRs recognized epitopes lying outside the regions that are mutated in the B.1.351 and B.1.1.7 variants. Only five or six AZD1222 recipients were SARS-CoV-2 seropositive at baseline, limiting conclusions about previously exposed vaccinees. Spike-specific TCR breadth and depth rose significantly after two AZD1222 doses compared with day 0 and with MenACWY recipients.

Per the publication, the time point label means: about 28 days (+/-7) after the second vaccine dose. Because spike-specific TCR depth and breadth did not differ between the two schedules, AZD1222 recipients who got a second dose at roughly 4 weeks were pooled with those who got a second dose at roughly 12 weeks. Vaccinee samples came from UK trials COV001 and COV002, including a single-blind randomized controlled phase 2/3 trial of AZD1222 (ChAdOx1 nCoV-19) in healthy adults. For TCRbeta chain sequencing, PBMC samples were collected from trial participants at day 0 and at day 28 after the second dose. The CDR3 contains 15 residues, cysteine and phenylalanine counted. The read is trimmed to its CDR3 DNA, 45 bases read in frame from base 1. With respect to this clone: The antigen it recognizes is unknown. Per-nucleotide qualities are absent, and no much larger clonotype sits a single base away.

The CDR3 regions of human TCRbeta chains were analyzed by immunosequencing. Regarding the original processing steps: Repertoire TCRs were matched against a reference library of SARS-CoV-2-specific TCRs generated with the MIRA antigen-specificity platform. Breadth was defined as the fraction of unique TCRs that were SARS-CoV-2-associated, and depth was defined as the fraction of total T cells that were SARS-CoV-2-associated. Each spike-specific TCR was assigned to its reactive spike region and to a CD4 or CD8 class using the MIRA data. Log10-transformed breadth and depth values were compared by one-way ANOVA with Sidak's multiple comparisons tests. In TCRdb, the immuneACCESS table is reduced to in-frame sequences with V and J assigned. These tables do not hold every clone; where another copy was compared, an unresolved V gene accounts for under half, and the others remain unexplained. The V and J calls and clone size come from that table; D and trimming were worked out from the DNA. The sample table contains roughly 140,000 clones; only one count was recorded for 75% to 90% of them. Together, the top ten hold approximately 9.1% of the sample.

The sequence was collected from an adult who received the AZD1222 COVID-19 vaccine. Sample: peripheral blood, taken 28 days after the second AZD1222 dose. The rearranged segments are TRBV21-1 and TRBJ2-1; the DNA was not used to check the table's D call, TRBD2. TRBV21-1 is given as a pseudogene. The CDR3 reads CASSKLSGRADEQFF. The DNA reads as follows: TGTGCCAGCAGCAAACTAAGCGGGAGGGCCGATGAGCAGTTCTTC.